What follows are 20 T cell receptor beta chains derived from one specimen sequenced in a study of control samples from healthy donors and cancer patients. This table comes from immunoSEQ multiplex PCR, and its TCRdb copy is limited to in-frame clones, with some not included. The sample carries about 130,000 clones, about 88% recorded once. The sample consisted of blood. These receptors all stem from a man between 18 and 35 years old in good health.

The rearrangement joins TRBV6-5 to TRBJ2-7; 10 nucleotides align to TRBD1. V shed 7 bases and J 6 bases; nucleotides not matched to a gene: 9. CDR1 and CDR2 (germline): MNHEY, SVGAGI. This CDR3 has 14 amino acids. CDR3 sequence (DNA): TGTGCCAGCACCACCCGGGACAGGGGAGGCGAGCAGTACTTC. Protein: CASTTRDRGGEQYF.

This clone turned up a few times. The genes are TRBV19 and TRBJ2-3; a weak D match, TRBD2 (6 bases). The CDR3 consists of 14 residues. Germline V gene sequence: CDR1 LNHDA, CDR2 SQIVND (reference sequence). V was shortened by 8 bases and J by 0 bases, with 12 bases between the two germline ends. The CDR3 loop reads CASRLGGSTDTQYF. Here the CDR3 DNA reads TGTGCCAGTCGTTTGGGGGGTAGCACAGATACGCAGTATTTT. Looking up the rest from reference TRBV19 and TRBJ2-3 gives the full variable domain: DGGITQSPKYLFRKEGQNVTLSCEQNLNHDAMYWYRQDPGQGLRLIYYSQIVNDFQKGDIAEGYSVSREKKESFPLTVTSAQKNPTAFYLCASRLGGSTDTQYFGPGTRLTVL.

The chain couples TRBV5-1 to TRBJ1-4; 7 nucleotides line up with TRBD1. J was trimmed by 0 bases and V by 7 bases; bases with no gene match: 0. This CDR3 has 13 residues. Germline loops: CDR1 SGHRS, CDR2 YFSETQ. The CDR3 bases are TGCGCCAGCCAGGGGGCAACTAATGAAAAACTGTTTTTT. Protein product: CASQGATNEKLFF.

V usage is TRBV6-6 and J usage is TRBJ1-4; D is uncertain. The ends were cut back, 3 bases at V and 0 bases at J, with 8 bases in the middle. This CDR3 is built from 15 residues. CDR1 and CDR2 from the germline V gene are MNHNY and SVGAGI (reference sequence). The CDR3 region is CASSYQRATNEKLFF. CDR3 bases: TGTGCCAGCAGTTATCAGAGAGCAACTAATGAAAAACTGTTTTTT.

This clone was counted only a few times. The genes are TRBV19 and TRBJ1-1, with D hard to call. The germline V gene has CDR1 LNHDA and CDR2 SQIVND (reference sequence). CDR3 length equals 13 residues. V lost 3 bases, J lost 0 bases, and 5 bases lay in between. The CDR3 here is CASSIFVNTEAFF. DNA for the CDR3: TGTGCCAGTAGTATTTTCGTGAACACTGAAGCTTTCTTT.

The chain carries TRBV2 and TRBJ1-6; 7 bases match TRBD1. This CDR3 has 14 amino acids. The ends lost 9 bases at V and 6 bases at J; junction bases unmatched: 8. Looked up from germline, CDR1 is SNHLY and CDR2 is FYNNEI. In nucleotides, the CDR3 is TGTGCCAGGAGAAAAACAGGGGTTAATTCACCCCTCCACTTT. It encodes CARRKTGVNSPLHF.

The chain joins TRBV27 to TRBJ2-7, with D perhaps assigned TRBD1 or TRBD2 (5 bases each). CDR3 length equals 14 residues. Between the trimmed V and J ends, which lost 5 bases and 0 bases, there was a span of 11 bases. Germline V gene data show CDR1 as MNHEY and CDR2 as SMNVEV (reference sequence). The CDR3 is CASSEGRISYEQYF. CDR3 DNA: TGTGCCAGCAGTGAGGGACGGATCTCCTACGAGCAGTACTTC.

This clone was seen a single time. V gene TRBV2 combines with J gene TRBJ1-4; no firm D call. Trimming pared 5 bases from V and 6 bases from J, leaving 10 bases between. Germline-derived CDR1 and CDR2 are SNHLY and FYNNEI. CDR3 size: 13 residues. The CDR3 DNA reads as TGTGCCAGCAGTCAGACAAGAGATGAAAAACTGTTTTTT. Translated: CASSQTRDEKLFF.

The CDR3 bases are TGTGCCAGCAGCCAACTTCCTCGGCAGGGATGGTACACTGAAGCTTTCTTT. It specifies CASSQLPRQGWYTEAFF. The rearrangement joins TRBV3-1 (or the pseudogene TRBV3-2) to TRBJ1-1, with D perhaps matching TRBD1 (5 bases). This CDR3 region has 17 residues. CDR1 LGHDT and CDR2 YNNKEL come from the germline V gene (reference sequence). V lost 2 bases, J lost 3 bases, and 19 bases lay in between.

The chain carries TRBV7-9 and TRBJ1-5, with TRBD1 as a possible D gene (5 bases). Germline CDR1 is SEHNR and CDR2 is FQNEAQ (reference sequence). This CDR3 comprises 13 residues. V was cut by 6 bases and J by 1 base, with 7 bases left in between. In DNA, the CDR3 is TGTGCCAGCAGGGGGGAGAGCAATCAGCCCCAGCATTTT. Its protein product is CASRGESNQPQHF.

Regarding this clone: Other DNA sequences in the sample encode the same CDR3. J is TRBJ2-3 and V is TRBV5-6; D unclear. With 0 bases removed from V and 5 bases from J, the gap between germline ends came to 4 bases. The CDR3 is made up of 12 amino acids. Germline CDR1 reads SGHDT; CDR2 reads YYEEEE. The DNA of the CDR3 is TGTGCCAGCAGCTTGGGAGGAGATACGCAGTATTTT. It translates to CASSLGGDTQYF.

The CDR3 is CASSHCNRSYEQYF. CDR3 sequence (DNA): TGCGCCAGCAGTCATTGTAACAGGTCCTACGAGCAGTACTTC. The chain has TRBV23-1 and TRBJ2-7, with a weak D call TRBD1 (5 bases). TRBV23-1 is assigned to the ORF class and has an uncertain function. The CDR3 is made up of 14 amino acids. Trimming removed 3 bases at V and 1 base at J, with 10 bases between.

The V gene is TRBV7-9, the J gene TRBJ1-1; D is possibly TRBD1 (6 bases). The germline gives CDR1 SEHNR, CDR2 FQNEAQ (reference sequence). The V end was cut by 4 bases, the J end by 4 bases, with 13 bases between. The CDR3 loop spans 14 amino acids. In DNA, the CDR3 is TGTGCCAGCAGCTCCCAGGGAGGGGGCACTGAAGCTTTCTTT. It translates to CASSSQGGGTEAFF. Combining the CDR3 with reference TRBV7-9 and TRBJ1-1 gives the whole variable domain DTGVSQNPRHKITKRGQNVTFRCDPISEHNRLYWYRQTLGQGPEFLTYFQNEAQLEKSRLLSDRFSAERPKGSFSTLEIQRTEQGDSAMYLCASSSQGGGTEAFFGQGTRLTVV.

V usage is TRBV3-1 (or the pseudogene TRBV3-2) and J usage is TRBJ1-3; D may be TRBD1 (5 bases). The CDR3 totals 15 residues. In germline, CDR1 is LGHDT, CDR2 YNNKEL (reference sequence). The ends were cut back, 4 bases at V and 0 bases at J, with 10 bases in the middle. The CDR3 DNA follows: TGTGCCAGCAGCCTCGGGACCGCCTCTGGAAACACCATATATTTT. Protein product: CASSLGTASGNTIYF.

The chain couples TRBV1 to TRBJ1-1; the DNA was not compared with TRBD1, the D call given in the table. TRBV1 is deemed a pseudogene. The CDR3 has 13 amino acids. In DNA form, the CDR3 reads TGCACCAGCAGCCCAGGGGTGAACACTGAAGCTTTCTTT. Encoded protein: CTSSPGVNTEAFF.

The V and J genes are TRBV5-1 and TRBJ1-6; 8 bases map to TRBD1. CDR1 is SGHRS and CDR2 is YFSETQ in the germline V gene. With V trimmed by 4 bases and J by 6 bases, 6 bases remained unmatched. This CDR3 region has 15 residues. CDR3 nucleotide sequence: TGCGCCAGCAGCCGAAGACAGGGGACTAATTCACCCCTCCACTTT. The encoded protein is CASSRRQGTNSPLHF.

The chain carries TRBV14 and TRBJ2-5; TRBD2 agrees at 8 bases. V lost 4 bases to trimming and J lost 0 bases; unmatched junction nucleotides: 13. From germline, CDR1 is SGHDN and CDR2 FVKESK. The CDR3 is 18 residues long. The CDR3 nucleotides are TGTGCCAGCAGCCCCCGATCTCTTCTAGCGGGTGACCAAGAGACCCAGTACTTC. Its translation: CASSPRSLLAGDQETQYF.

CDR3 residues: CATSGQEKNTGELFF. Written as DNA, the CDR3 is TGTGCCACCAGTGGGCAGGAGAAGAACACCGGGGAGCTGTTTTTT. This chain links TRBV24-1 with TRBJ2-2; D call uncertain. CDR3 size: 15 residues. Trimming left V 5 bases short and J 1 base short, with 10 bases between. Germline V gene sequence: CDR1 KGHDR, CDR2 SFDVKD.

The CDR3 region is CSASGQGWDNEQFF. CDR3 coding DNA: TGCAGTGCTAGTGGACAAGGTTGGGACAATGAGCAGTTCTTC. This chain joins TRBV20-1 and TRBJ2-1; D is possibly TRBD1 (5 bases). Germline V gives CDR1 DFQATT, CDR2 SNEGSKA (reference sequence). Trimming cost V 3 bases and J 5 bases, with 14 bases left between them. The CDR3 runs 14 residues.

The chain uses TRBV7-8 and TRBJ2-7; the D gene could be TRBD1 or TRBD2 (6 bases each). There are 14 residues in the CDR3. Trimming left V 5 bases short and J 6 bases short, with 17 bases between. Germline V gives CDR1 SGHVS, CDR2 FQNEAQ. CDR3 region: CASSRGGQASEQYF. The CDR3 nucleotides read TGTGCCAGCAGCCGAGGGGGGCAGGCCTCCGAGCAGTACTTC.